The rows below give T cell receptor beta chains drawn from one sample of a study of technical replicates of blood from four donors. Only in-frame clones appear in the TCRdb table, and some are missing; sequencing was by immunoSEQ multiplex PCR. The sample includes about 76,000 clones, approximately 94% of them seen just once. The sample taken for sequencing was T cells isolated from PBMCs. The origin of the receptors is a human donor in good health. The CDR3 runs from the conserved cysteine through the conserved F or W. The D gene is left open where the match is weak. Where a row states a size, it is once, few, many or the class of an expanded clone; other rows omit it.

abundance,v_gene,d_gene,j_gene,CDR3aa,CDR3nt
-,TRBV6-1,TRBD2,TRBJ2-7,CASSSGAYEQYF,TGTGCCAGCTCTAGCGGGGCCTACGAGCAGTACTTC
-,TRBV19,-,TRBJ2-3,CASSTGTDTQYF,TGTGCCAGTAGTACGGGCACAGATACGCAGTATTTT
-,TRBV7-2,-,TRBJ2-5,CASSLSRAPETQYF,TGTGCCAGCAGCTTATCCAGGGCTCCAGAGACCCAGTACTTC
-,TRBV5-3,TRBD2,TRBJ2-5,CARRTALRREGGETQYF,TGTGCCAGAAGGACCGCCTTACGGCGGGAGGGTGGGGAGACCCAGTACTTC
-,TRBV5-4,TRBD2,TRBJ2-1,CASSLDQAGGGEQFF,TGTGCCAGCAGCTTGGATCAGGCGGGAGGGGGTGAGCAGTTCTTC
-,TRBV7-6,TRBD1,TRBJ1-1,CASSLGQGPINTEAFF,TGTGCCAGCAGCTTAGGACAGGGACCGATTAACACTGAAGCTTTCTTT
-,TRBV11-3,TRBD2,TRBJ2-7,CASSLDRAGGPGSYEQYF,TGTGCCAGCAGCTTAGACCGAGCGGGAGGGCCTGGAAGCTACGAGCAGTACTTC
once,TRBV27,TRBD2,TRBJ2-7,CASSLRGLAESYEQYF,TGTGCCAGCAGTTTAAGGGGACTAGCGGAATCCTACGAGCAGTACTTC
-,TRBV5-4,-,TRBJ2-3,CASSRGLDTQYF,TGTGCCAGCAGTCGCGGGCTGGATACGCAGTATTTT
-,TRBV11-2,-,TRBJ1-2,CASSLLEYGYTF,TGTGCCAGCAGCTTACTTGAGTACGGCTACACCTTC
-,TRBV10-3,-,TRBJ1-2,CAISEFQSYGYTF,TGTGCCATCAGTGAGTTCCAGTCTTATGGCTACACCTTC
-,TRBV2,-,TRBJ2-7,CASTIAAHGEQYF,TGTGCCAGCACTATAGCGGCACATGGGGAGCAGTACTTC
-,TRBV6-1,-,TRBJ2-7,CASSETVYEQYF,TGTGCCAGCAGTGAAACGGTCTACGAGCAGTACTTC
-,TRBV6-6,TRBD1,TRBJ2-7,CASSRTGGSFYEQYF,TGTGCCAGCAGCCGGACAGGGGGGTCATTCTACGAGCAGTACTTC
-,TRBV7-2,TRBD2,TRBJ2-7,CASAGGLASYEQYF,TGTGCCAGCGCTGGGGGACTAGCCTCCTACGAGCAGTACTTC
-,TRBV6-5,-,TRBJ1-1,CASSSPREGHTEAFF,TGTGCCAGCAGTTCCCCTCGGGAGGGACACACTGAAGCTTTCTTT
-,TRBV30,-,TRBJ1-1,CAWRRDMNTEAFF,TGTGCCTGGAGAAGGGACATGAACACTGAAGCTTTCTTT
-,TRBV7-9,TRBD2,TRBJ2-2,CASIPPPAGDTGELFF,TGTGCCAGCATTCCCCCCCCCGCGGGAGACACCGGGGAGCTGTTTTTT
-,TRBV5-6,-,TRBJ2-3,CASSYSTDTQYF,TGTGCCAGCAGCTACTCGACAGATACGCAGTATTTT
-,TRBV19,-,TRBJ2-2,CASSISRNANTGELFF,TGTGCCAGTAGTATTTCCAGGAACGCGAACACCGGGGAGCTGTTTTTT
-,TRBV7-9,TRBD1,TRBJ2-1,CASSPARGQYNEQFF,TGTGCCAGCAGCCCCGCCAGGGGGCAGTACAATGAGCAGTTCTTC
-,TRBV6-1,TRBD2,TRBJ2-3,CASRVTSGSTDTQYF,TGTGCCAGCAGAGTCACTAGCGGGAGCACAGATACGCAGTATTTT
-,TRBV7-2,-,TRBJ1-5,CASSPQVEVGNQPQHF,TGTGCCAGCAGCCCCCAGGTGGAAGTCGGCAATCAGCCCCAGCATTTT
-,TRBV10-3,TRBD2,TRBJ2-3,CAIRTSASPSTDTQYF,TGTGCCATAAGGACTAGCGCCAGCCCTAGCACAGATACGCAGTATTTT
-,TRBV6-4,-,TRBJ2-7,CASALEGGYEQYF,TGTGCCAGCGCCCTAGAAGGAGGATACGAGCAGTACTTC
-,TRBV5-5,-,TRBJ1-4,CASSVGPSGADEKLFF,TGTGCCAGCAGCGTGGGCCCGTCAGGGGCCGATGAAAAACTGTTTTTT
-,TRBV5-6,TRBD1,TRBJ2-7,CASSLGQGATHEQYF,TGTGCCAGCAGCTTGGGACAGGGGGCTACTCACGAGCAGTACTTC
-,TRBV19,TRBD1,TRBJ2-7,CASKVGGTGVYEQYF,TGTGCCAGTAAAGTAGGTGGGACAGGGGTCTACGAGCAGTACTTC
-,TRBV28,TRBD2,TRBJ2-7,CASSPQSAGEYEQYF,TGTGCCAGCAGTCCCCAGTCAGCGGGAGAGTACGAGCAGTACTTC
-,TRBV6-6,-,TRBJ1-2,CASSYSSGGNYGYTF,TGTGCCAGCAGTTACTCGAGCGGGGGGAACTATGGCTACACCTTC
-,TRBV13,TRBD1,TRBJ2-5,CASSLLGQGEETQYF,TGTGCCAGCAGCTTACTGGGACAGGGGGAAGAGACCCAGTACTTC
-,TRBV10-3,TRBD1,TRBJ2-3,CAISEGGPKGRGTDTQYF,TGTGCCATCAGTGAAGGGGGCCCCAAAGGACGTGGGACAGATACGCAGTATTTT
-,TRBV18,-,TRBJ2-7,CASSPLLAGSNYYEQYF,TGTGCCAGCTCACCACTCCTAGCTGGTAGTAATTATTACGAGCAGTACTTC
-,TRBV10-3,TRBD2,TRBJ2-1,CAISSGLAENNEQFF,TGTGCCATCAGTTCCGGACTAGCGGAAAACAATGAGCAGTTCTTC
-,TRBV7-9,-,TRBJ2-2,CASTGGHGELFF,TGTGCCAGCACGGGGGGCCACGGGGAGCTGTTTTTT
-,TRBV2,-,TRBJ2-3,CASSEQGPPDTQYF,TGTGCCAGCAGTGAGCAGGGTCCCCCAGATACGCAGTATTTT
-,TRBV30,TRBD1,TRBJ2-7,CAWSGGTGGYEQYF,TGTGCCTGGAGTGGAGGGACAGGGGGCTACGAGCAGTACTTC
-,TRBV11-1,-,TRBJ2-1,CASSLDSGWDNEQFF,TGTGCCAGCAGCTTAGATAGCGGCTGGGACAATGAGCAGTTCTTC
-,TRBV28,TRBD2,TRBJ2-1,CASSLGSGGTYNEQFF,TGTGCCAGCAGTTTAGGTTCGGGGGGAACCTACAATGAGCAGTTCTTC
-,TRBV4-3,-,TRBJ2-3,CASSQGSGSADTQYF,TGCGCCAGCAGCCAAGGGTCCGGGTCGGCGGATACGCAGTATTTT
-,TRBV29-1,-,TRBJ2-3,CSVDPDTNFNTQYF,TGCAGCGTTGACCCGGACACGAATTTTAATACGCAGTATTTT
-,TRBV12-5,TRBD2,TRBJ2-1,CASGLVRLAGDNEQFF,TGTGCTAGTGGTTTGGTACGTCTAGCGGGAGACAATGAGCAGTTCTTC
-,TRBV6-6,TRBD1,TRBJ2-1,CASSYSPGTGNKKQFF,TGTGCCAGCAGTTACTCCCCCGGGACAGGGAACAAGAAGCAGTTCTTC
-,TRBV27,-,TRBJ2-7,CASSLGPGSYEQYF,TGTGCCAGCAGTTTAGGACCGGGATCCTACGAGCAGTACTTC
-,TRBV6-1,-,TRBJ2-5,CASVAVNPQETQYF,TGTGCCAGTGTAGCGGTCAACCCCCAAGAGACCCAGTACTTC
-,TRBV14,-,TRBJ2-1,CASSQDLAKNNEQFF,TGTGCCAGCAGCCAAGATTTAGCGAAGAACAATGAGCAGTTCTTC
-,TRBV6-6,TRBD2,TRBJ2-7,CASGRTSGAYEQYF,TGTGCCAGCGGGAGGACTAGCGGAGCCTACGAGCAGTACTTC
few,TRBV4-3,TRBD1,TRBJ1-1,CASSLRAPGQVFNTEAFF,TGCGCCAGCAGCCTAAGGGCTCCGGGACAGGTGTTTAACACTGAAGCTTTCTTT
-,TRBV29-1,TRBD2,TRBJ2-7,CSVVGTSGSGSYEQYF,TGCAGCGTTGTCGGGACTAGCGGGAGTGGCTCCTACGAGCAGTACTTC
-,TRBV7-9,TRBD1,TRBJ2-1,CASSTKQGAHQNEQFF,TGTGCCAGCAGCACGAAGCAGGGGGCGCATCAGAATGAGCAGTTCTTC
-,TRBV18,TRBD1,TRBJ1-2,CASSPSLSRQGKDYGYTF,TGTGCCAGCTCACCCTCACTATCCAGACAGGGGAAGGACTATGGCTACACCTTC
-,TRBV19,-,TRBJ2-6,CASSIVAPSGGSGANVLTF,TGTGCCAGTAGTATAGTAGCACCATCCGGGGGCTCTGGGGCCAACGTCCTGACTTTC
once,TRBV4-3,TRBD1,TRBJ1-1,CASSHNRGVNTEAFF,TGCGCCAGCAGCCATAACAGGGGGGTGAACACTGAAGCTTTCTTT
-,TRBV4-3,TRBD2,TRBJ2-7,CASSHYREGHEQYF,TGCGCCAGCAGCCACTATCGGGAGGGCCACGAGCAGTACTTC
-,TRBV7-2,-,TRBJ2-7,CASSIPLDPYEQYF,TGTGCCAGCAGCATACCACTAGATCCCTACGAGCAGTACTTC
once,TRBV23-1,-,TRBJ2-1,CASSQFSLVVGEQFF,TGCGCCAGCAGTCAATTTTCTCTAGTGGTGGGTGAGCAGTTCTTC
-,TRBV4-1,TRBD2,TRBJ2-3,CASSQEITSGRADTQYF,TGCGCCAGCAGCCAAGAAATTACTAGCGGGAGGGCAGATACGCAGTATTTT
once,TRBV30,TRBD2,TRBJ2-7,CAWSGLAGEKSYEQYF,TGTGCCTGGTCAGGACTAGCGGGAGAAAAATCCTACGAGCAGTACTTC
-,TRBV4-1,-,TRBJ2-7,CASSPGWGRSYEQYF,TGCGCCAGCAGCCCTGGGTGGGGCAGGTCATACGAGCAGTACTTC
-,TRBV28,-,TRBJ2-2,CASSLDSANTGELFF,TGTGCCAGCAGTCTGGACAGTGCGAACACCGGGGAGCTGTTTTTT